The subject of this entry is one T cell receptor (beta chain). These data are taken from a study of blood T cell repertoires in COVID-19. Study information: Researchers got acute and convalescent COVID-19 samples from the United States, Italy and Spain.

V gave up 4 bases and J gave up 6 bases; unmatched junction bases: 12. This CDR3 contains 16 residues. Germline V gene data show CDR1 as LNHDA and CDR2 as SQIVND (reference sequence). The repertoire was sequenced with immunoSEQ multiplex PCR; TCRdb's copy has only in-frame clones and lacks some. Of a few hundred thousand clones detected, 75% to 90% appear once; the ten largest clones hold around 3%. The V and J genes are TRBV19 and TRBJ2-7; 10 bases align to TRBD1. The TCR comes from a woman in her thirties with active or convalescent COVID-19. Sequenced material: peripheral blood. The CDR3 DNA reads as TGTGCCAGTAGTACCCCCGGAGGGACAGGGGCTGTCGAGCAGTACTTC. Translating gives CASSTPGGTGAVEQYF.